Shown below are 31 T cell receptor beta chains from a single sample sequenced in a study of blood T cell repertoires in COVID-19. Sequenced by immunoSEQ multiplex PCR; TCRdb stores in-frame clones only, minus some. This sample yields about 200,000 clones, of which around 80% are seen a single time; around 5.8% belongs to the top ten. The sample consisted of peripheral blood. These receptors all come from a woman aged 65 to 85 with acute or convalescent COVID-19.

The chain combines TRBV7-6 with TRBJ2-5, with 7 bases matching TRBD2. Germline V gives CDR1 SGHVS, CDR2 FNYEAQ. Germline trimming cut 5 bases from V and 5 bases from J; bases unmatched to any gene: 5. This CDR3 is built from 13 residues. Here the CDR3 reads CASSRVGGETQYF. Written as DNA, the CDR3 is TGTGCCAGCAGCCGGGTGGGGGGGGAGACCCAGTACTTC.

The chain carries TRBV5-1 and TRBJ2-3; TRBD1 matches at 7 bases. Germline V CDR1 and CDR2: SGHRS, YFSETQ. CDR3 length equals 14 residues. Unmatched junction bases numbered 10, after V lost 4 bases and J lost 8 bases. The CDR3 loop reads CASSGTGDSATQYF. The CDR3 DNA follows: TGCGCCAGCAGCGGAACAGGGGATTCAGCTACGCAGTATTTT.

This sequence joins TRBV3-1 (or the pseudogene TRBV3-2) and TRBJ2-2, with 7 positions matching TRBD2. From germline, CDR1 is LGHDT and CDR2 YNNKEL (reference sequence). The V segment lost 4 bases and the J segment 0 bases; nucleotides outside the gene matches: 5. This CDR3 region has 16 residues. The CDR3 coding sequence is TGTGCCAGCAGCCGAACCGGGACTACGAACACCGGGGAGCTGTTTTTT. Translated, it gives CASSRTGTTNTGELFF.

This chain links TRBV18 with TRBJ2-7, with 11 bases lining up with TRBD2. The germline V gene has CDR1 KGHSH and CDR2 LQKENI. V gave up 5 bases and J gave up 3 bases; unmatched junction bases: 12. The CDR3 contains 17 residues. The chain's CDR3 is CASSSLSGRAGGYEQYF. The DNA for the CDR3 is TGTGCCAGCTCATCCCTTAGCGGGAGGGCCGGTGGCTACGAGCAGTACTTC.

The V gene is TRBV5-4, the J gene TRBJ1-6, with 8 bases fitting TRBD1. Trimming took 0 bases from V and 8 from J; bases not matched to a gene: 4. The germline V gene has CDR1 SGHNT and CDR2 YYREEE (reference sequence). This CDR3 is 15 amino acids long. CDR3 loop: CASSLAQGAYSPLHF. CDR3 DNA: TGTGCCAGCAGCTTGGCGCAGGGGGCGTATTCACCCCTCCACTTT.

V and J are TRBV28 and TRBJ2-5; 8 positions agree with TRBD2. Germline trimming cut 6 bases from V and 7 bases from J; bases unmatched to any gene: 13. The CDR3 extends over 15 amino acids. CDR1 is MDHEN, CDR2 SYDVKM, per germline. The CDR3 DNA follows: TGTGCCAGCAGCTCTAACCGGTCTGCGGGGGGGACCCAGTACTTC. Translated, it gives CASSSNRSAGGTQYF. The full variable domain, its missing parts supplied by reference TRBV28 and TRBJ2-5, is DVKVTQSSRYLVKRTGEKVFLECVQDMDHENMFWYRQDPGLGLRLIYFSYDVKMKEKGDIPEGYSVSREKKERFSLILESASTNQTSMYLCASSSNRSAGGTQYFGPGTRLLVL.

The chain recombines TRBV30 with TRBJ2-7; D unclear. Trimming shortened V by 5 bases and J by 4 bases, and 18 bases separated the two germline ends. Germline assignment: CDR1 GTSNPN and CDR2 SVGIG (reference sequence). The CDR3 is 14 amino acids. CDR3 sequence (DNA): TGTGCCTGGGATCTAGATCTCCACTCTTACGAGCAGTACTTC. It codes for CAWDLDLHSYEQYF.

The chain employs TRBV19 and TRBJ2-3; 8 nucleotides match TRBD2. J lost 4 bases, V lost 6 bases, and 15 bases had no gene match. Germline V gene lookup returns CDR1 LNHDA and CDR2 SQIVND (reference sequence). This CDR3 has 17 residues. CDR3: CASRPGRWTSNSDTQYF. For the CDR3, the DNA is TGTGCCAGTAGACCGGGACGGTGGACTAGCAACTCAGATACGCAGTATTTT.

CDR3 protein: CASSEGGTSGRGNEQFF. As DNA, the CDR3 is TGTGCCAGCAGTGAAGGAGGGACTAGCGGGAGGGGCAATGAGCAGTTCTTC. The V and J genes are TRBV6-1 and TRBJ2-1; 16 bases agree with TRBD2. This CDR3 spans 17 amino acids. Germline lookup yields CDR1 MNHNS and CDR2 SASEGT. With 1 base clipped from V and 6 bases from J, the junction kept 3 bases outside the gene matches.

The chain recombines TRBV18 with TRBJ2-1; possible D gene TRBD1, 6 bases. Trimming shortened V by 0 bases and J by 0 bases, and 9 bases separated the two germline ends. The germline CDR1 and CDR2 sequences are KGHSH and LQKENI. The CDR3 loop spans 16 amino acids. The CDR3 protein is CASSPPGGSSYNEQFF. The CDR3 bases are TGTGCCAGCTCACCACCAGGGGGAAGCTCCTACAATGAGCAGTTCTTC.

This clone was counted between two and nine times. The chain carries TRBV5-4 and TRBJ1-6; TRBD1 matches 9 bases. V was pared by 4 bases and J by 10 bases, with 9 bases of the junction left unmatched. This CDR3 contains 15 residues. Germline lookup yields CDR1 SGHNT and CDR2 YYREEE (reference sequence). CDR3 DNA: TGTGCCAGCAGCCTCCGGGACAGGGTGAACTCACCCCTCCACTTT. Encoded protein: CASSLRDRVNSPLHF.

This sequence joins TRBV30 and TRBJ1-3; unclear D gene. The V end was cut by 4 bases, the J end by 0 bases, with 7 bases between. Looked up from germline, CDR1 is GTSNPN and CDR2 is SVGIG (reference sequence). CDR3 length equals 13 residues. The CDR3 reads CAWNAVSGNTIYF. The CDR3 DNA sequence: TGTGCCTGGAACGCGGTCTCTGGAAACACCATATATTTT.

V gene TRBV5-1 combines with J gene TRBJ1-1, with TRBD1 matching over 7 bases. The trim removed 0 bases at V and 9 bases at J, leaving 8 bases unmatched. Germline assignment: CDR1 SGHRS and CDR2 YFSETQ. The CDR3 extends over 14 amino acids. The CDR3 sequence is CASSLAGQGGKAFF. The DNA of the CDR3 is TGCGCCAGCAGCTTGGCCGGCCAGGGGGGCAAAGCTTTCTTT.

The V call is TRBV10-3, the J call TRBJ2-1; D is possibly TRBD2 (6 bases). Germline V gives CDR1 ENHRY, CDR2 SYGVKD. The CDR3 runs 13 residues. V dropped 7 bases and J dropped 6 bases, with 13 bases sitting between them. The CDR3 coding sequence is TGTGCCATCACGACGGGAGCCCTCAATGAGCAGTTCTTC. Translating gives CAITTGALNEQFF.

The DNA for the CDR3 is TGTGCCAGCAGTTTGCCCTTTGGACAGGGGAGTGTAGGGGAGCTGTTTTTT. Translated: CASSLPFGQGSVGELFF. The chain is built from TRBV28 and TRBJ2-2; 9 bases agree with TRBD1. The CDR3 extends over 17 amino acids. Germline CDR1 and CDR2: MDHEN and SYDVKM. Trimming at V came to 3 bases and at J to 8 bases, leaving 13 bases not matched to a gene.

The gene calls are TRBV5-1 and TRBJ2-1; D not resolved. With 0 bases removed from V and 0 bases from J, the gap between germline ends came to 4 bases. CDR1 and CDR2 (germline): SGHRS, YFSETQ. The CDR3 spans 14 residues. CDR3 nucleotides: TGCGCCAGCAGCTTGGCTAGCTCCTACAATGAGCAGTTCTTC. Translated: CASSLASSYNEQFF.

The V gene is TRBV11-3, the J gene TRBJ2-1; tentatively, D is TRBD2 (6 bases). Trimming took 2 bases from V and 3 from J, leaving 11 bases between them. The length of the CDR3 is 15 residues. CDR1 and CDR2 from the germline V gene are SGHNT and YENEEA. CDR3 amino acids: CASSLSSDFYNEQFF. For the CDR3, the DNA is TGTGCCAGCAGCTTATCTAGCGACTTCTACAATGAGCAGTTCTTC.

In this sample, this clone turned up a few times. The V and J genes are TRBV21-1 and TRBJ2-5; TRBD1, the table's D call, was not compared with the DNA. TRBV21-1 is classified as a pseudogene. The CDR3 extends over 15 amino acids. CDR3 sequence reads: CASSTTGFGEETQYF. The CDR3 coding sequence is TGTGCCAGCAGCACGACAGGGTTTGGGGAAGAGACCCAGTACTTC.

This chain uses TRBV14 with TRBJ2-1, with 9 bases aligning to TRBD1. This CDR3 contains 15 residues. Germline V gene lookup returns CDR1 SGHDN and CDR2 FVKESK. V was pared by 3 bases and J by 4 bases, with 4 bases of the junction left unmatched. This CDR3 is CASSQAGQGYNEQFF. Written as DNA, the CDR3 is TGTGCCAGCAGCCAGGCGGGACAGGGTTACAATGAGCAGTTCTTC.

The chain recombines TRBV5-1 with TRBJ2-7, with 9 bases lining up with TRBD1. The CDR3 is 17 amino acids. The V and J ends lost 4 bases and 5 bases, in that order; junction bases with no gene match: 16. CDR1 SGHRS and CDR2 YFSETQ come from the germline V gene. The CDR3 DNA reads TGCGCCAGCAGCATAGATCCCACCGGGACAGGGTTCAACGAGCAGTACTTC. It is translated as CASSIDPTGTGFNEQYF. The full variable domain, rest sourced from reference TRBV5-1 and TRBJ2-7, is KAGVTQTPRYLIKTRGQQVTLSCSPISGHRSVSWYQQTPGQGLQFLFEYFSETQRNKGNFPGRFSGRQFSNSRSEMNVSTLELGDSALYLCASSIDPTGTGFNEQYFGPGTRLTVT.

This clone has a single count. The gene calls are TRBV7-3 and TRBJ2-6; 8 bases agree with TRBD1. The CDR3 extends over 16 amino acids. Germline-derived CDR1 and CDR2 are SGHTA and FQGTGA. V gave up 5 bases and J gave up 2 bases; unmatched junction bases: 5. The chain's CDR3 is CASSPRQGPGANVLTF. CDR3 DNA sequence: TGTGCCAGCAGCCCAAGACAGGGGCCTGGGGCCAACGTCCTGACTTTC.

The V and J genes are TRBV5-1 and TRBJ2-1; 7 bases line up with TRBD1. The CDR3 is 14 amino acids. V lost 4 bases, J lost 7 bases, and 8 bases stayed unmatched. CDR1 SGHRS and CDR2 YFSETQ come from the germline V gene. CDR3 DNA: TGCGCCAGCAGCCTTAGGACAGGTGGGAATGAGCAGTTCTTC. Protein: CASSLRTGGNEQFF. The full variable domain, rest sourced from reference TRBV5-1 and TRBJ2-1, is KAGVTQTPRYLIKTRGQQVTLSCSPISGHRSVSWYQQTPGQGLQFLFEYFSETQRNKGNFPGRFSGRQFSNSRSEMNVSTLELGDSALYLCASSLRTGGNEQFFGPGTRLTVL.

V gene TRBV28 combines with J gene TRBJ2-5; D is undetermined. The V and J ends lost 4 bases and 5 bases respectively, with 8 bases between them. Per germline, CDR1 MDHEN and CDR2 SYDVKM. This CDR3 has 12 residues. Written as DNA, the CDR3 is TGTGCCAGCAGTTCCCCGCGGGAGACCCAGTACTTC. Translated: CASSSPRETQYF.

Turning to this clone: Distinct nucleotide sequences in the sample also encode this CDR3. The genes are TRBV19 and TRBJ2-2, with D hard to call. CDR1 is LNHDA and CDR2 is SQIVND in the germline V gene (reference sequence). The ends were cut back, 2 bases at V and 1 base at J, with 5 bases in the middle. This CDR3 has 14 residues. The DNA of the CDR3 is TGTGCCAGTAGTATACGAGGGAACACCGGGGAGCTGTTTTTT. This codes for CASSIRGNTGELFF.

The V and J genes are TRBV13 and TRBJ1-6; no reliable D call. V gave up 2 bases and J gave up 3 bases, with 2 bases separating them. The length of the CDR3 is 13 residues. Germline loops: CDR1 PRHDT, CDR2 FYEKMQ (reference sequence). The CDR3, as DNA: TGTGCCAGCAGCTTACACTATAATTCACCCCTCCACTTT. Translated, it gives CASSLHYNSPLHF.

The chain employs TRBV5-8 and TRBJ2-2, with 8 nucleotides matching TRBD1. Germline lookup yields CDR1 SGHTS and CDR2 YDEGEE. Trimming at V came to 3 bases and at J to 7 bases, leaving 5 bases not matched to a gene. The CDR3 totals 14 residues. In DNA form, the CDR3 reads TGTGCCAGCAGCTGGCAGGGGGCATACGGGGAGCTGTTTTTT. Its protein product is CASSWQGAYGELFF. Full variable domain (missing parts from reference TRBV5-8 and TRBJ2-2): EAGVTQSPTHLIKTRGQQATLRCSPISGHTSVYWYQQALGLGLQFLLWYDEGEERNRGNFPPRFSGRQFPNYSSELNVNALELEDSALYLCASSWQGAYGELFFGEGSRLTVL.

The chain carries TRBV9 and TRBJ1-6, with a weak D call TRBD1 (5 bases). Trimming removed 0 bases from V and 5 bases from J, with 6 bases in between. The CDR3 loop spans 14 amino acids. Germline CDR1 reads SGDLS; CDR2 reads YYNGEE. The CDR3 is CASSVAQDNSPLHF. The CDR3, as DNA: TGTGCCAGCAGCGTAGCACAGGATAATTCACCCCTCCACTTT.

The J gene is TRBJ1-3, the V gene TRBV11-2; D might be TRBD1 (6 bases). Trimming shortened V by 0 bases and J by 0 bases, and 12 bases separated the two germline ends. This CDR3 comprises 17 residues. Germline V gene data show CDR1 as SGHAT and CDR2 as FQNNGV. CDR3 coding DNA: TGTGCCAGCAGCTTAGATCCCGACAGGTACTCTGGAAACACCATATATTTT. This encodes CASSLDPDRYSGNTIYF.

The rearrangement joins TRBV2 to TRBJ1-2; maybe TRBD1 (6 bases). The CDR3 extends over 14 amino acids. V was clipped by 2 bases and J by 7 bases, with 14 bases between them. Per germline, CDR1 SNHLY and CDR2 FYNNEI. The CDR3 DNA sequence: TGTGCCAGCAGTGAATCGACAGGAGGAGTTGGCTACACCTTC. It codes for CASSESTGGVGYTF.

The V gene is TRBV10-3, the J gene TRBJ2-7; D ambiguous. Trimming removed 7 bases from V and 4 bases from J, with 17 bases in between. The CDR3 spans 14 residues. The germline V gene encodes CDR1 ENHRY and CDR2 SYGVKD. In DNA form, the CDR3 reads TGTGCCATCAAGCCGACTGATCCTGGGTACGAGCAGTACTTC. Amino acids: CAIKPTDPGYEQYF.

V usage is TRBV10-2 and J usage is TRBJ2-5, with D maybe TRBD2 (6 bases). With 8 bases removed from V and 1 base from J, the gap between germline ends came to 11 bases. The germline CDR1 and CDR2 sequences are WSHSY and SAAADI. The length of the CDR3 is 13 residues. CDR3: CASAGTSQETQYF. The CDR3 DNA reads as TGCGCCAGCGCCGGGACTTCCCAAGAGACCCAGTACTTC.